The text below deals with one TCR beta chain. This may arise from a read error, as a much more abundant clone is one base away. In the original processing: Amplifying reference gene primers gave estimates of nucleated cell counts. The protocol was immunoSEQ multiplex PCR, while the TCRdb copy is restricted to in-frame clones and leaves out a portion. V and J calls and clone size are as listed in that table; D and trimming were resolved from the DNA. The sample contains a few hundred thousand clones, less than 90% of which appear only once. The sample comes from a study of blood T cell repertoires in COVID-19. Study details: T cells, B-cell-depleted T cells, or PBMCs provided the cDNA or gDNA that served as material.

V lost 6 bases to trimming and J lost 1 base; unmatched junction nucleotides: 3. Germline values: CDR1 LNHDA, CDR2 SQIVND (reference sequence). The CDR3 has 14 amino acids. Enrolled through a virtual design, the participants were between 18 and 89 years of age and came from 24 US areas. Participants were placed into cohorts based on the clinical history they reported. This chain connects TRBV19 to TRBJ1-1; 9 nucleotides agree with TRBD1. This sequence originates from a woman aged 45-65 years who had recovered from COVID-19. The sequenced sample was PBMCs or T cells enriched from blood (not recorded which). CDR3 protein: CASSPGQGNTEAFF. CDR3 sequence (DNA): TGTGCCAGTAGCCCGGGACAGGGGAACACTGAAGCTTTCTTT.